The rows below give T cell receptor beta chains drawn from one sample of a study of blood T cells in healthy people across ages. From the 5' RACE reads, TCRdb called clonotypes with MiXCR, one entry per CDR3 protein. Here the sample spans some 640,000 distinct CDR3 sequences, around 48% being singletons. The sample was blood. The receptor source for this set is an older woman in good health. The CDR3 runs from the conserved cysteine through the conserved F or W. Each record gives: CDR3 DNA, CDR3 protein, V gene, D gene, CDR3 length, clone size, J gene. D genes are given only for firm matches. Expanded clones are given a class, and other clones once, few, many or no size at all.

DNA: TGTGCCAGCAGTTTTCGGACAGGGGGCAGGAACGAGCAGTACTTC
CDR3: CASSFRTGGRNEQYF
V: TRBV6-2/TRBV6-3
D: TRBD1
length: 15
size: .
J: TRBJ2-7

DNA: TGCGCCAGCAGCCAAGAGCCTAGCGGGGTCTCCTACAATGAGCAGTTCTTC
CDR3: CASSQEPSGVSYNEQFF
V: TRBV4-3
D: TRBD2
length: 17
size: few
J: TRBJ2-1

DNA: TGCGCCAGCAGCCTCGGACCGGATACAAATGAGCAGTACTTC
CDR3: CASSLGPDTNEQYF
V: TRBV5-1
D: .
length: 14
size: .
J: TRBJ2-7

DNA: TGTGCCAGCAGCCAAGAGCCAGCGCAGACCCAGTACTTC
CDR3: CASSQEPAQTQYF
V: TRBV4-2
D: .
length: 13
size: few
J: TRBJ2-5

DNA: TGCGCCAGCAGCCGCGACAGGGCTTTAGGGTACGAGCAGTACTTC
CDR3: CASSRDRALGYEQYF
V: TRBV4-3
D: TRBD1
length: 15
size: few
J: TRBJ2-7

DNA: TGTGCCAGCAGCTTATCCGATGCGAGGAGTCTCCCCACTGAAGCTTTCTTT
CDR3: CASSLSDARSLPTEAFF
V: TRBV7-2
D: .
length: 17
size: .
J: TRBJ1-1

DNA: TGTGCCAGCAGCGCTACAGCGAGCTCCTATAATTCACCCCTCCACTTT
CDR3: CASSATASSYNSPLHF
V: TRBV4-2
D: .
length: 16
size: few
J: TRBJ1-6

DNA: TGTGCCAGCACCACAACACGTGATAGCTCCTACAATGAGCAGTACTTC
CDR3: CASTTTRDSSYNEQYF
V: TRBV27
D: .
length: 16
size: .
J: TRBJ2-7

DNA: TGTGCCAGCAGCTTCGGACAGGAGACTTCACCCCTCCACTTT
CDR3: CASSFGQETSPLHF
V: TRBV3-1
D: TRBD1
length: 14
size: few
J: TRBJ1-6

DNA: TGCAGCGTTGGGAGGTGGGCGGGAGAGGTTATCGATGAGCAGTTCTTC
CDR3: CSVGRWAGEVIDEQFF
V: TRBV29-1
D: TRBD2
length: 16
size: .
J: TRBJ2-1

DNA: TGTGCCAGCAGTTATCATCAGCGGTTTACAGATACGCAGTATTTT
CDR3: CASSYHQRFTDTQYF
V: TRBV6-5
D: .
length: 15
size: .
J: TRBJ2-3

DNA: TGTGCTAGCAGCCCATATGGGACAGCTAAAGAGACCCAGTACTTC
CDR3: CASSPYGTAKETQYF
V: TRBV7-7
D: TRBD1
length: 15
size: .
J: TRBJ2-5

DNA: TGCGCCAGCAGCGTGAGGGACGGCGAGCAGTACTTC
CDR3: CASSVRDGEQYF
V: TRBV5-1
D: .
length: 12
size: .
J: TRBJ2-7

DNA: TGCGCCAGCAGCCAAGCCGGGACAGGGGCCTACGAGCAGTACTTC
CDR3: CASSQAGTGAYEQYF
V: TRBV4-1
D: TRBD1
length: 15
size: .
J: TRBJ2-7

DNA: TGCAGTGCTACCTCACTAGCGGCGATCTACGAGCAGTACTTC
CDR3: CSATSLAAIYEQYF
V: TRBV20-1
D: TRBD2
length: 14
size: few
J: TRBJ2-7

DNA: TGCAGTGCTCCAAAGTCGGGAAACAAAAACATTCAGTACTTC
CDR3: CSAPKSGNKNIQYF
V: TRBV20-1
D: .
length: 14
size: .
J: TRBJ2-4

DNA: TGTGCCAGCAGCTTACGCCCGGGACTAGCGGTGGGAGATACGCAGTATTTT
CDR3: CASSLRPGLAVGDTQYF
V: TRBV7-9
D: TRBD2
length: 17
size: .
J: TRBJ2-3

DNA: TGTGCCAGCAGCTTAGACAGGGGCTGGCCAGAGACCCAGTACTTC
CDR3: CASSLDRGWPETQYF
V: TRBV7-2
D: TRBD1
length: 15
size: few
J: TRBJ2-5

DNA: TGTGCCATCACGCTAGCGGGAGACACCGGGGAGCTGTTTTTT
CDR3: CAITLAGDTGELFF
V: TRBV10-3
D: TRBD2
length: 14
size: once
J: TRBJ2-2

DNA: TGTGCCAGCAGTGAGAGTAATACGCAGTATTTT
CDR3: CASSESNTQYF
V: TRBV6-2/TRBV6-3
D: .
length: 11
size: .
J: TRBJ2-3

DNA: TGTGCCAGCGGCGAGGCGCTAGCGGGTACTTACGCGAACACCGGGGAGCTGTTTTTT
CDR3: CASGEALAGTYANTGELFF
V: TRBV9
D: TRBD2
length: 19
size: once
J: TRBJ2-2

DNA: TGCAGTGCCACTGTTGCTAGCGGGGAAGAGACCCAGTACTTC
CDR3: CSATVASGEETQYF
V: TRBV20-1
D: TRBD2
length: 14
size: .
J: TRBJ2-5

DNA: TGCAGCGTTAAACAGGGGGAGCAGTACTTC
CDR3: CSVKQGEQYF
V: TRBV29-1
D: TRBD1
length: 10
size: .
J: TRBJ2-5

DNA: TGTGCCAGCAGGGGACAGGTTGATTATGGCTACACCTTC
CDR3: CASRGQVDYGYTF
V: TRBV25-1
D: TRBD1
length: 13
size: .
J: TRBJ1-2

DNA: TGCAGCGTTGGCTCAAAGACCTACGAGCAGTACTTC
CDR3: CSVGSKTYEQYF
V: TRBV29-1
D: .
length: 12
size: .
J: TRBJ2-7

DNA: TGTGCCAGCAGCTCCCGCACGTACAATGAGCAGTACTTC
CDR3: CASSSRTYNEQYF
V: TRBV7-9
D: .
length: 13
size: .
J: TRBJ2-5

DNA: TGTGCCAGCAGCAAAGATAGGACGATGGCCCCCTACGAGCAGTACTTC
CDR3: CASSKDRTMAPYEQYF
V: TRBV21-1
D: .
length: 16
size: .
J: TRBJ2-7

DNA: TGTGCCAGCAGTTCCGGAGGCGGGCTCGAGCAGTACTTC
CDR3: CASSSGGGLEQYF
V: TRBV7-2
D: .
length: 13
size: .
J: TRBJ2-7

DNA: TGCGCCAGCAGCTTAGAACAGGGAACCGAGCAGTACTTC
CDR3: CASSLEQGTEQYF
V: TRBV5-1
D: .
length: 13
size: few
J: TRBJ2-7

DNA: TGTGCCAGCTTGACGGTAGCGGGAGTAAGCTACAATGAGCAGTTCTTC
CDR3: CASLTVAGVSYNEQFF
V: TRBV28
D: TRBD2
length: 16
size: .
J: TRBJ2-1

DNA: TGTGCCAGCAGCGAGGGGCCCAAGGCCAACGCCCTGACTTTC
CDR3: CASSEGPKANALTF
V: TRBV9
D: .
length: 14
size: .
J: TRBJ2-6

DNA: TGCAGTGCCAAAATCGCAGGGAGTAACTATGGCTACACCTTC
CDR3: CSAKIAGSNYGYTF
V: TRBV20-1
D: .
length: 14
size: .
J: TRBJ1-2

DNA: TGTGCCAGCAGCTTAGTCCCTAGCCGGGCAGATACGCAGTATTTT
CDR3: CASSLVPSRADTQYF
V: TRBV7-3
D: .
length: 15
size: .
J: TRBJ2-3

DNA: TGTGCCAGCAGACCCTTGGCAGGGTCGCTTCTTAGCGCGTTCTTC
CDR3: CASRPLAGSLLSAFF
V: TRBV5-6
D: .
length: 15
size: few
J: TRBJ2-1

DNA: TGCAGCGTGACCCCGGGACAGCGGCAGTTCTTC
CDR3: CSVTPGQRQFF
V: TRBV29-1
D: TRBD1
length: 11
size: .
J: TRBJ2-1

DNA: TGTGCCAGCAGCGTAGGTAATAGCGGGAGGAACCATGAGCAGTTCTTC
CDR3: CASSVGNSGRNHEQFF
V: TRBV9
D: TRBD2
length: 16
size: .
J: TRBJ2-1

DNA: TGTGCCAGCAGTTATCTGGGGCCCAAGGGCCCGGAAAAACTGTTTTTT
CDR3: CASSYLGPKGPEKLFF
V: TRBV6-5
D: .
length: 16
size: .
J: TRBJ1-4

DNA: TGTGCCAGCAGCTTAGCGCTTCTGAGTATCTACGGGGTAAAATATGGCTACACCTTC
CDR3: CASSLALLSIYGVKYGYTF
V: TRBV7-2
D: .
length: 19
size: .
J: TRBJ1-2

DNA: TGTGCCAGCAGCTTACTTGGGTCGGGAGTGGCAGATACGCAGTATTTT
CDR3: CASSLLGSGVADTQYF
V: TRBV7-2
D: .
length: 16
size: .
J: TRBJ2-3

DNA: TGCAGTGCTGGGGGACAGGGTTGGACCCAGTACTTC
CDR3: CSAGGQGWTQYF
V: TRBV20-1
D: TRBD1
length: 12
size: few
J: TRBJ2-5

DNA: TGTGCCAGCAGGTTCTCGGGAGGAAACACTGAAGCTTTCTTT
CDR3: CASRFSGGNTEAFF
V: TRBV7-3
D: .
length: 14
size: .
J: TRBJ1-1

DNA: TGTGCCAGCAGTATAGCGGGAGAGGGCTACGAGCAGTACTTC
CDR3: CASSIAGEGYEQYF
V: TRBV2
D: TRBD2
length: 14
size: .
J: TRBJ2-7

DNA: TGCAGTGCTAGAGATAGGGGGGGAAACACTGAAGCTTTCTTT
CDR3: CSARDRGGNTEAFF
V: TRBV20-1
D: .
length: 14
size: few
J: TRBJ1-1

DNA: TGCAGTGTTAGATCGCCGTTAGCGTTAACTTACAATGAGCAGTTCTTC
CDR3: CSVRSPLALTYNEQFF
V: TRBV20-1
D: .
length: 16
size: .
J: TRBJ2-1

DNA: TGCAGTGCTACTATACTCCGGAGTAGCGGGAGGCTCTCCTACGAGCAGTACTTC
CDR3: CSATILRSSGRLSYEQYF
V: TRBV20-1
D: TRBD2
length: 18
size: .
J: TRBJ2-7

DNA: TGCAGTGCTAGTAAGGCGGGAGAACGTAATGAGCAGTTCTTC
CDR3: CSASKAGERNEQFF
V: TRBV20-1
D: TRBD2
length: 14
size: .
J: TRBJ2-1

DNA: TGTGCCAGCTCCTCAGAGGGGCACAACACTGAAGCTTTCTTT
CDR3: CASSSEGHNTEAFF
V: TRBV18
D: .
length: 14
size: few
J: TRBJ1-1

DNA: TGTGCCAGCAGCACGACAGGGGAAAACATTCAGTACTTC
CDR3: CASSTTGENIQYF
V: TRBV28
D: TRBD1
length: 13
size: .
J: TRBJ2-4

DNA: TGTGCCAGCAGCCCTTCTAGCGGGAGCTACGAGCAGTACTTC
CDR3: CASSPSSGSYEQYF
V: TRBV7-3
D: TRBD2
length: 14
size: many
J: TRBJ2-7

DNA: TGTGCCAGCAGGTCCGGGACAACCATCAATGAGCAGTTCTTC
CDR3: CASRSGTTINEQFF
V: TRBV11-2
D: .
length: 14
size: .
J: TRBJ2-1

DNA: TGTGCCAGCAGTTCGCGGGAACCTAGCACAGATACGCAGTATTTT
CDR3: CASSSREPSTDTQYF
V: TRBV7-2
D: .
length: 15
size: .
J: TRBJ2-3

DNA: TGTGCCAGCAGCTGGGACAGGGGAGGCACCGGGGAGCTGTTTTTT
CDR3: CASSWDRGGTGELFF
V: TRBV7-2
D: TRBD1
length: 15
size: .
J: TRBJ2-2

DNA: TGTGCCAGCAGCCCCAAGGGCGCCAGCTCTGGAAACACCATATATTTT
CDR3: CASSPKGASSGNTIYF
V: TRBV7-9
D: .
length: 16
size: .
J: TRBJ1-3

DNA: TGCGCCAGCAGCACCACAGGGGAGCGTAACGAGCAGTACTTC
CDR3: CASSTTGERNEQYF
V: TRBV5-1
D: TRBD1
length: 14
size: .
J: TRBJ2-7

DNA: TGTGCCAGCAGCTCAGGACTAGCGGTGCTCTACAATGAGCAGTTCTTC
CDR3: CASSSGLAVLYNEQFF
V: TRBV7-2
D: TRBD2
length: 16
size: .
J: TRBJ2-1

DNA: TGCGCCAGCAGCCCACTGAGGACTAGCACAGATACGCAGTATTTT
CDR3: CASSPLRTSTDTQYF
V: TRBV4-3
D: .
length: 15
size: .
J: TRBJ2-3